A single sample is the source of the 26 T cell receptor beta chains below, sequenced in a study of identical twins. MiXCR, applied by TCRdb to the 5' RACE reads, yields one record per CDR3 protein. Among hundreds of thousands of distinct CDR3 sequences listed, roughly 20% were seen once. These same records also appear under a second study, on T cells expressing NK-cell markers.

Sequencing was done on a sample of PBMCs. The receptors stem from a woman aged 18-29 years in good health.

This clonotype appeared many times. The V gene is TRBV12-3 or TRBV12-4, the J gene TRBJ2-1, with TRBD2 matching over 12 bases. V was pared by 6 bases and J by 8 bases, with 8 bases of the junction left unmatched. There are 15 residues in the CDR3. CDR3 nucleotides: TGTGCCAGCAGCCTTCTAGCGGGAGGGTTGGATGAGCAGTTCTTC. This codes for CASSLLAGGLDEQFF.

The J gene is TRBJ2-6, the V gene TRBV20-1; no firm D call. This CDR3 is 14 amino acids long. V was cut by 5 bases and J by 0 bases, with 8 bases left in between. Germline V gene data show CDR1 as DFQATT and CDR2 as SNEGSKA (reference sequence). CDR3 region: CSAPQRSGANVLTF. The CDR3 nucleotides are TGCAGTGCTCCCCAGCGCTCTGGGGCCAACGTCCTGACTTTC.

This chain connects TRBV19 to TRBJ2-2; D remains ambiguous. The CDR3 consists of 16 residues. Germline V gene data show CDR1 as LNHDA and CDR2 as SQIVND (reference sequence). Trimming cost V 6 bases and J 3 bases, with 17 bases left between them. The CDR3 DNA reads as TGTGCCAGTAGGACGGGCCAAACACCTTACACCGGGGAGCTGTTTTTT. It translates to CASRTGQTPYTGELFF.

The J gene is TRBJ2-1, the V gene TRBV6-4, with a possible D match to TRBD2 (5 bases). CDR1 is MRHNA and CDR2 is SNTAGT in the germline V gene. Trimming shortened V by 3 bases and J by 7 bases, and 10 bases separated the two germline ends. The CDR3 has 13 residues. The CDR3 region is CASSEEVGNEQFF. The CDR3 nucleotides read TGTGCCAGCAGTGAGGAGGTGGGTAATGAGCAGTTCTTC.

This chain joins TRBV7-2 and TRBJ1-1; D may be TRBD1 (6 bases). V was shortened by 6 bases and J by 11 bases, with 28 bases between the two germline ends. CDR1 and CDR2 from the germline V gene are SGHTA and FQGNSA. The CDR3 runs to 16 residues. Written as DNA, the CDR3 is TGTGCCAGCAGGGGGGCCGGTGGGGCAGGGGCCGCCAGGGCTTTCTTT. Protein product: CASRGAGGAGAARAFF.

This clonotype was detected ten times or more. V usage is TRBV24-1 and J usage is TRBJ2-3, with D maybe TRBD2 (5 bases). This CDR3 region has 13 residues. V was pared by 4 bases and J by 5 bases, with 9 bases between. Germline V gives CDR1 KGHDR, CDR2 SFDVKD. CDR3 sequence reads: CATSDKGRDTQYF. CDR3 in DNA: TGTGCCACCAGTGACAAAGGGAGAGATACGCAGTATTTT.

This clonotype was counted a few times. The chain carries TRBV7-9 and TRBJ2-7, with no clear D. Germline CDR1 and CDR2: SEHNR and FQNEAQ (reference sequence). With 2 bases removed from V and 2 bases from J, the gap between germline ends came to 13 bases. The CDR3 has 15 amino acids. The CDR3 sequence is CASSLLGGDPYEQYF. CDR3 DNA sequence: TGTGCCAGCAGCTTATTGGGCGGAGACCCCTACGAGCAGTACTTC.

A few counts support this clonotype. The V and J genes are TRBV20-1 and TRBJ2-3, with TRBD2 as a possible D gene (5 bases). V dropped 6 bases and J dropped 5 bases, with 12 bases sitting between them. CDR3 size: 12 residues. CDR1 and CDR2 (germline): DFQATT, SNEGSKA (reference sequence). The CDR3 region is CSASGLRDTQYF. CDR3 nucleotides: TGCAGTGCCTCCGGACTGCGAGATACGCAGTATTTT.

This clonotype was seen a single time. The chain joins TRBV5-1 to TRBJ2-1; TRBD2 matches 13 bases. Germline values: CDR1 SGHRS, CDR2 YFSETQ. CDR3 size: 16 residues. V trimming: 3 bases; J trimming: 7 bases; junction bases outside the gene matches: 7. The CDR3 DNA follows: TGCGCCAGCAGCTCGTTACCGGGACTAGCGGGGAATGAGCAGTTCTTC. The encoded protein is CASSSLPGLAGNEQFF.

The rearrangement uses TRBV20-1 and TRBJ1-2; 8 nucleotides line up with TRBD1. The CDR3 totals 14 residues. The trim removed 0 bases at V and 5 bases at J, leaving 5 bases unmatched. Germline V gene data show CDR1 as DFQATT and CDR2 as SNEGSKA (reference sequence). CDR3 sequence: CSAREPGQVYGYTF. CDR3 coding DNA: TGCAGTGCTAGAGAACCGGGACAGGTGTATGGCTACACCTTC.

This clonotype has more than one count but fewer than ten. V usage is TRBV11-2 and J usage is TRBJ2-1; possibly TRBD1 for D (6 bases). This CDR3 is built from 18 residues. Trimming removed 5 bases at V and 7 bases at J, with 27 bases between. Germline V gene data show CDR1 as SGHAT and CDR2 as FQNNGV. The CDR3 is CASSPRRSPGQPGNEQFF. CDR3 DNA sequence: TGTGCCAGCAGCCCGCGGAGAAGTCCGGGACAACCAGGGAATGAGCAGTTCTTC.

This clonotype was observed a handful of times. The chain is built from TRBV20-1 and TRBJ2-3, with TRBD2 matching over 7 bases. The CDR3 is 13 amino acids. With 3 bases clipped from V and 5 bases from J, the junction kept 5 bases outside the gene matches. Germline V gene data show CDR1 as DFQATT and CDR2 as SNEGSKA (reference sequence). As DNA, the CDR3 is TGCAGTGCTAGTCGACTAGCAAGAGATACGCAGTATTTT. Its protein product is CSASRLARDTQYF.

The J gene is TRBJ2-3, the V gene TRBV6-2 or TRBV6-3; no clear D. CDR1 and CDR2 (germline): MNHEY, SVGEGT. The CDR3 runs to 12 residues. V gave up 5 bases and J gave up 6 bases, with 9 bases separating them. This chain's CDR3 is CASSGNVDTQYF. As DNA, the CDR3 is TGTGCCAGCAGTGGTAATGTGGATACGCAGTATTTT.

The chain is built from TRBV20-1 and TRBJ2-1; the match to TRBD2 covers 14 bases. Germline V gives CDR1 DFQATT, CDR2 SNEGSKA (reference sequence). This CDR3 is built from 16 residues. V was clipped by 3 bases and J by 6 bases; unmatched bases: 7. The CDR3 nucleotides read TGCAGTGCTAGGGGATTCGGACTAGCGGGAGGCAATGAGCAGTTCTTC. This gives the protein CSARGFGLAGGNEQFF.

This chain connects TRBV11-2 to TRBJ1-6; TRBD1 might be the D (6 bases). This CDR3 comprises 14 residues. The ends were cut back, 7 bases at V and 6 bases at J, with 13 bases in the middle. Germline V gives CDR1 SGHAT, CDR2 FQNNGV. The CDR3 DNA is TGTGCCAGCACCTCCTGGACAGTTAATTCACCCCTCCACTTT. Protein sequence: CASTSWTVNSPLHF. Supplemented by reference TRBV11-2 and TRBJ1-6, the full variable domain reads EAGVAQSPRYKIIEKRQSVAFWCNPISGHATLYWYQQILGQGPKLLIQFQNNGVVDDSQLPKDRFSAERLKGVDSTLKIQPAKLEDSAVYLCASTSWTVNSPLHFGNGTRLTVT.

This clonotype was seen only a few times. This sequence joins TRBV10-1 and TRBJ1-4, with 8 bases aligning to TRBD1. Germline V gene data show CDR1 as WNHNN and CDR2 as SYGVQD (reference sequence). The V segment lost 4 bases and the J segment 4 bases; nucleotides outside the gene matches: 11. The CDR3 covers 17 residues. This CDR3 reads CASSAYGTGRLNEKLFF. The DNA of the CDR3 is TGCGCCAGCAGTGCCTACGGGACAGGTCGCCTTAATGAAAAACTGTTTTTT.

The rearrangement uses TRBV12-5 and TRBJ2-1; D is unclear. Germline-derived CDR1 and CDR2 are LGHNT and FRNRAP. The V gene lost 3 bases and the J gene lost 0 bases, with 15 bases spanning the gap. The CDR3 length is 17 residues. This CDR3 is CASGFRYDGSSYNEQFF. The CDR3 region has the DNA TGTGCTAGTGGTTTTAGGTATGACGGAAGCTCCTACAATGAGCAGTTCTTC.

V and J are TRBV5-1 and TRBJ1-1; D is undetermined. Deletions cut 0 bases from V and 1 base from J, with 7 bases between. Germline loops: CDR1 SGHRS, CDR2 YFSETQ. This CDR3 region has 14 residues. Here the CDR3 reads CASSLEAANTEAFF. The CDR3 coding sequence is TGCGCCAGCAGCTTGGAGGCGGCGAACACTGAAGCTTTCTTT.

The chain uses TRBV27 and TRBJ1-5; D perhaps matches TRBD1 (5 bases). Between the trimmed V and J ends, which lost 5 bases and 0 bases, there was a span of 17 bases. The CDR3 is 17 amino acids. The V gene's germline CDR1 is MNHEY and CDR2 SMNVEV (reference sequence). The CDR3 DNA follows: TGTGCCAGCAGTCCCCTCACAGGTACCCTTAGCAATCAGCCCCAGCATTTT. It translates to CASSPLTGTLSNQPQHF.

This clonotype was seen a few times. This sequence joins TRBV7-9 and TRBJ2-1, with D hard to call. CDR1 is SEHNR and CDR2 is FQNEAQ in the germline V gene (reference sequence). This CDR3 region has 13 residues. The V gene lost 1 base and the J gene lost 9 bases, with 10 bases spanning the gap. The CDR3 nucleotides are TGTGCCAGCAGCTTAGTCCAGATCGGTGAGCAGTTCTTC. It encodes CASSLVQIGEQFF.

This clonotype has just a few counts. The chain links TRBV12-3 or TRBV12-4 to TRBJ2-2; D might be TRBD2 (6 bases). The length of the CDR3 is 14 residues. Trimming stripped 7 bases from V and 4 bases from J, with 13 bases between. The CDR3 DNA reads as TGTGCCAGCACCCCGGGACTCCCCACCGGGGAGCTGTTTTTT. It translates to CASTPGLPTGELFF.

This clonotype was seen more than once but under ten times. The chain uses TRBV6-1 and TRBJ1-2, with 8 nucleotides matching TRBD1. The CDR3 contains 13 residues. The germline CDR1 and CDR2 sequences are MNHNS and SASEGT. J was trimmed by 7 bases and V by 7 bases; bases with no gene match: 8. CDR3 in amino acids: CASMGAGGLGYTF. CDR3 nucleotides: TGTGCCAGCATGGGGGCAGGGGGCCTTGGCTACACCTTC.

This clonotype was seen a few times. The chain has TRBV12-3 or TRBV12-4 and TRBJ2-2; TRBD2 agrees at 8 bases. There are 15 residues in the CDR3. Germline trimming cut 2 bases from V and 2 bases from J; bases unmatched to any gene: 1. CDR3 DNA sequence: TGTGCCAGCAGTTTACGGGAGGGAAACACCGGGGAGCTGTTTTTT. Encoded protein: CASSLREGNTGELFF.

There are a few counts of this clonotype. The chain recombines TRBV29-1 with TRBJ2-5; no definite D call. The germline V gene has CDR1 SQVTM and CDR2 ANQGSEA. Trimming removed 6 bases at V and 4 bases at J, with 9 bases between. This CDR3 is built from 11 residues. CDR3 DNA: TGCAGCGTATCGGACGGAGAGACCCAGTACTTC. Amino acid sequence: CSVSDGETQYF.

This clonotype has ten or more counts. The V and J genes are TRBV6-5 and TRBJ1-5; D call uncertain. The germline V and J ends were trimmed by 0 bases and 0 bases, with 0 bases remaining between them. The CDR3 runs 13 residues. CDR1 and CDR2 from the germline V gene are MNHEY and SVGAGI. The CDR3 reads CASSYSSNQPQHF. The CDR3 nucleotides are TGTGCCAGCAGTTACTCTAGCAATCAGCCCCAGCATTTT.

The gene calls are TRBV7-2 and TRBJ2-7; D is ambiguous. Germline V gene lookup returns CDR1 SGHTA and CDR2 FQGNSA. The CDR3 is 15 amino acids. Trimming stripped 2 bases from V and 0 bases from J, with 11 bases between. In DNA, the CDR3 is TGTGCCAGCAGCTTAACGATTTTGACCTCCTACGAGCAGTACTTC. Translating it yields CASSLTILTSYEQYF.